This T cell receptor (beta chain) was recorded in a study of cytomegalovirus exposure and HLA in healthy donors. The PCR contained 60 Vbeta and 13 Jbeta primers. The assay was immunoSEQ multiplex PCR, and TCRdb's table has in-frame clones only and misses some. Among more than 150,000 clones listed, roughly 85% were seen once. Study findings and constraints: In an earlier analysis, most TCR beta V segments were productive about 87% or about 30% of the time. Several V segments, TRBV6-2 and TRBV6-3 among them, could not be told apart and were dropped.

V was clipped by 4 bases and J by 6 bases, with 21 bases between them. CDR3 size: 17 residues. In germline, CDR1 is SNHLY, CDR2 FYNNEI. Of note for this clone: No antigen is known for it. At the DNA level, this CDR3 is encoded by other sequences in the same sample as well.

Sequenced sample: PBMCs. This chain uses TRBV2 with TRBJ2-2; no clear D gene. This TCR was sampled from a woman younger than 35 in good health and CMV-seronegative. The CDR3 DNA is TGTGCCAGCAGTGTCCTCTTTAGGCGCGGATTCTCCGGGGAGCTGTTTTTT. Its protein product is CASSVLFRRGFSGELFF.